The entry below describes one T cell receptor (beta chain). This specimen belongs to a study of T cell responses to AZD1222 COVID-19 vaccine. Generated by immunoSEQ multiplex PCR, the TCRdb table keeps only in-frame clones and is missing some. Among 100,000 to 150,000 clones, approximately 88% were seen once, and the ten largest hold about 6%. V lost 4 bases to trimming and J lost 0 bases, with 13 bases between them. The CDR3 spans 15 residues. Germline-derived CDR1 and CDR2 are LNHDA and SQIVND (reference sequence). The chain combines TRBV19 with TRBJ2-7, with D possibly being TRBD1 (5 bases). The source was peripheral blood, collected on day 0 of AZD1222 vaccination. The clonotype was recovered from an adult in good health. CDR3 protein: CASSTTPTGSYEQYF. CDR3 bases: TGTGCCAGTAGTACTACCCCTACAGGCTCCTACGAGCAGTACTTC.